The 6 T cell receptor beta chains below come from one sample, sequenced in a study of T cell clones after liver transplantation. Sequencing was performed with immunoSEQ multiplex PCR; in TCRdb, only in-frame clones are kept and a portion is missing. The sample has roughly 100,000 clones, about 80% seen once. The sequencing here drew on CD4+ T cells from blood, taken approximately 43 months after liver transplant. All receptors come from a human patient who received a liver transplant. The T cells may partly be graft donor cells.

J is TRBJ2-2 and V is TRBV18; 13 nucleotides align to TRBD2. The junction had 4 bases not matched to a gene; V was cut back by 2 bases and J by 7 bases. The CDR3 runs to 16 residues. CDR1 and CDR2 (germline): KGHSH, LQKENI. The CDR3 region is CASSPTSGRAGGELFF. Here the CDR3 DNA reads TGTGCCAGCTCACCAACTAGCGGGAGGGCCGGCGGGGAGCTGTTTTTT.

V and J are TRBV29-1 and TRBJ1-5; maybe TRBD1 (5 bases). The V end was cut by 7 bases, the J end by 11 bases, with 21 bases between. This CDR3 comprises 13 residues. CDR1 is SQVTM, CDR2 ANQGSEA, per germline. The CDR3 bases are TGCAGCGGAGAGGCCCATAGGGGATTTGCCCAGCATTTT. This gives the protein CSGEAHRGFAQHF.

CDR3 in amino acids: CASTPRARQETQYF. The CDR3 bases are TGTGCCAGCACCCCCCGGGCTAGACAAGAGACCCAGTACTTC. The chain carries TRBV11-2 and TRBJ2-5; D gene ambiguous. Germline-derived CDR1 and CDR2 are SGHAT and FQNNGV. Trimming removed 7 bases from V and 2 bases from J, with 14 bases in between. CDR3 length equals 14 residues.

This chain links TRBV4-3 with TRBJ1-3, with 9 bases fitting TRBD1. The germline V gene has CDR1 LGHNA and CDR2 YSLEER. Losses at the gene ends were 6 bases for V and 4 bases for J; bases not matched to a gene: 10. The CDR3 has 16 residues. The CDR3, as DNA: TGCGCCAGCAGTCGCTATGGACAGGGGCCGGGAAACACCATATATTTT. Protein sequence: CASSRYGQGPGNTIYF.

This chain links TRBV4-3 with TRBJ2-2; 7 nucleotides line up with TRBD2. CDR1 LGHNA and CDR2 YSLEER come from the germline V gene. V lost 4 bases and J lost 5; bases outside the gene matches: 7. The CDR3 runs to 15 residues. This chain's CDR3 is CASSPPGRGTGELFF. For the CDR3, the DNA is TGCGCCAGCAGCCCCCCGGGGCGGGGGACCGGGGAGCTGTTTTTT.

This clone was seen once. V usage is TRBV7-2 and J usage is TRBJ2-1; weak D call: TRBD2 (6 bases). The V gene lost 5 bases and the J gene lost 4 bases, with 12 bases spanning the gap. CDR1 and CDR2 from the germline V gene are SGHTA and FQGNSA. The CDR3 has 14 amino acids. CDR3: CASSGAGPYNEQFF. The CDR3, as DNA: TGTGCCAGCAGCGGAGCGGGCCCTTACAATGAGCAGTTCTTC.